Considering frequency, the clone carrying this TCR beta chain is medium-sized (0.01 to 0.1%). The antigen remains undetermined. The source of the sample is a study of human CD8 memory T cell subsets. Whole-study findings and limits: Both stem-like memory T cells and precursor exhausted T cells showed comparably high diversity, which set them apart from effector memory cells.

The TCR beta sequencing libraries came from UMI-labeled 5' RACE. Original processing notes: Across the sequenced material, each individual TCR beta library was found to contain somewhere between about 2,900 and 18,000 functional CDR3 beta clonotypes. One entry per CDR3 protein, without DNA, is what TCRdb gives after re-calling the 5' RACE reads. Clone size and V and J calls follow TCRdb, not the original study. The clone table shows thousands of distinct CDR3 sequences, with the ten largest holding around 20%. CCR7+ PD-1+ TIGIT+ early memory CD8+ cells with dysfunctional traits were TPEX. Healthy donors' buffy coats yielded the PBMC. Sequenced material: CD8+ T cells from PBMCs. This receptor was obtained from a human donor in good health.

CDR3 loop: CASSLLGTSASYGYTF. The chain has TRBV12-3 or TRBV12-4 and TRBJ1-2. The CDR3 is 16 amino acids.